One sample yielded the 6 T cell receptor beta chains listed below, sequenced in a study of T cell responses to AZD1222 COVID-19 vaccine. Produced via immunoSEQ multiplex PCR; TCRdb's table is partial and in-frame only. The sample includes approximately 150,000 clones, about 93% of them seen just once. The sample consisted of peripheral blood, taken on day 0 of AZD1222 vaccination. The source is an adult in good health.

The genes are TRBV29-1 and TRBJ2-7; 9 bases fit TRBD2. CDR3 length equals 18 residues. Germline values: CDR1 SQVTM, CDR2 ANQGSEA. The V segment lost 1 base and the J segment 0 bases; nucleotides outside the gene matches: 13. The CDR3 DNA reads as TGCAGCGTTGAAGGACTAGCGGAGGGAGGGGGTTTCTCCTACGAGCAGTACTTC. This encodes CSVEGLAEGGGFSYEQYF.

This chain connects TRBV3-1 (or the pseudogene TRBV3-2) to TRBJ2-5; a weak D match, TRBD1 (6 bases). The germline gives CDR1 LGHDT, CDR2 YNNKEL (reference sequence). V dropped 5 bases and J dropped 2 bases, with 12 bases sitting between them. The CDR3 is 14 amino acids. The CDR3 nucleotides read TGTGCCAGCAGCTTAACAGGGCCACAAGAGACCCAGTACTTC. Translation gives CASSLTGPQETQYF.

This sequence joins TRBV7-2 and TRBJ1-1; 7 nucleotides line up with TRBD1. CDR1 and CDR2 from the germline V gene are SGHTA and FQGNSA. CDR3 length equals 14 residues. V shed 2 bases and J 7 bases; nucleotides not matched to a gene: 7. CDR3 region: CASSLQGGEFEAFF. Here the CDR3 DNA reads TGTGCCAGCAGCTTACAGGGGGGGGAATTTGAAGCTTTCTTT.

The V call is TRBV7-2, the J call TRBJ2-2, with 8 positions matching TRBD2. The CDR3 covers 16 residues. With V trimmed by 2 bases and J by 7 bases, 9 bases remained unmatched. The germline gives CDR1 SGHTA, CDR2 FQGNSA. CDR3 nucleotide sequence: TGTGCCAGCAGCTTATCGGTCCGACTAGCGAACGGGGAGCTGTTTTTT. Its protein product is CASSLSVRLANGELFF.

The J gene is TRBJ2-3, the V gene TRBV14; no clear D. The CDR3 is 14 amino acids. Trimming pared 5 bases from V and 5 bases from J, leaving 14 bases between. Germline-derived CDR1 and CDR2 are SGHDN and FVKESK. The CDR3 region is CASSFSSWGDTQYF. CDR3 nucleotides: TGTGCCAGCAGCTTCTCGAGCTGGGGAGATACGCAGTATTTT.

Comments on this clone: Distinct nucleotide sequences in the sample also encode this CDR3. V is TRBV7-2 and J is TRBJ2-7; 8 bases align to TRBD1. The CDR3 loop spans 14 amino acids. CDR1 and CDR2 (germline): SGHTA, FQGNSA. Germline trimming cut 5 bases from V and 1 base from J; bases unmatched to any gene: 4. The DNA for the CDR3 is TGTGCCAGCAGCCGTACAGGGGGATCCTACGAGCAGTACTTC. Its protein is CASSRTGGSYEQYF.